This passage covers 20 T cell receptor beta chains from one sample sequenced in a study of blood T cells in healthy people across ages. Combining a sample-barcoded 5' primer with a J-beta primer mix, a second PCR ran for roughly 7 to 11 cycles. TCRdb re-analysed the 5' RACE reads in MiXCR, keeping a single row per CDR3 protein. The profile shows 1.8 million or so distinct CDR3 sequences, around 40% of them singletons. The source material was blood. These receptors were collected from a human donor in good health.

The chain is built from TRBV24-1 and TRBJ2-1, with D perhaps matching TRBD1 (6 bases). Per germline, CDR1 KGHDR and CDR2 SFDVKD. V was shortened by 4 bases and J by 0 bases, with 12 bases between the two germline ends. This CDR3 is 16 amino acids long. Here the CDR3 DNA reads TGTGCCACCAGTGAGCCCACAGGGTACTCCTACAATGAGCAGTTCTTC. This codes for CATSEPTGYSYNEQFF.

The rearrangement uses TRBV29-1 and TRBJ2-5; D may be TRBD2 (5 bases). CDR3 length equals 14 residues. Germline V gives CDR1 SQVTM, CDR2 ANQGSEA. Trimming cost V 0 bases and J 5 bases, with 13 bases left between them. CDR3 DNA: TGCAGCGTTGAAGATACCGGGGAAGGGGAGACCCAGTACTTC. It is translated as CSVEDTGEGETQYF.

V usage is TRBV6-5 and J usage is TRBJ1-1; 9 nucleotides match TRBD1. In germline, CDR1 is MNHEY, CDR2 SVGAGI. This CDR3 spans 14 amino acids. J was trimmed by 2 bases and V by 7 bases; bases with no gene match: 5. DNA for the CDR3: TGTGCCAGCAAACCGGGACAGGGTAACACTGAAGCTTTCTTT. Protein sequence: CASKPGQGNTEAFF.

The chain has TRBV4-1 and TRBJ2-3; either TRBD1 or TRBD2 may fit D (5 bases each). The CDR3 runs 19 residues. Looked up from germline, CDR1 is MGHRA and CDR2 is YSYEKL. V dropped 1 base and J dropped 10 bases, with 30 bases sitting between them. The CDR3 nucleotides read TGCGCCAGCAGCCAAGGTGGATTGCGGGCCCCGAAGAGAGGGGATGCGCAGTATTTT. Encoded protein: CASSQGGLRAPKRGDAQYF.

The sample holds a few counts of this clonotype. This chain joins TRBV29-1 and TRBJ2-7; 7 nucleotides agree with TRBD2. Germline CDR1 SQVTM, CDR2 ANQGSEA. V lost 4 bases to trimming and J lost 1 base; unmatched junction nucleotides: 7. CDR3 length: 14 residues. The chain's CDR3 is CSVAIRTSSYEQYF. In DNA, the CDR3 is TGCAGCGTTGCAATCCGGACTAGTTCCTACGAGCAGTACTTC.

The rearrangement uses TRBV4-2 and TRBJ2-1, with 9 bases identical to TRBD2. Losses at the gene ends were 3 bases for V and 7 bases for J; bases not matched to a gene: 19. The CDR3 is 19 residues long. Germline V gene lookup returns CDR1 LGHNA and CDR2 YNFKEQ. CDR3 loop: CASSQLFGGGAASYNEQFF. CDR3 bases: TGTGCCAGCAGCCAGCTTTTTGGCGGGGGGGCCGCTTCGTATAATGAGCAGTTCTTC.

The rearrangement joins TRBV4-1 to TRBJ1-6; D call uncertain. V lost 1 base, J lost 3 bases, and 7 bases lay in between. CDR3 length: 15 amino acids. CDR1 is MGHRA and CDR2 is YSYEKL in the germline V gene. The CDR3 loop reads CASSQGTYYNSPLHF. The DNA for the CDR3 is TGCGCCAGCAGCCAAGGGACCTACTATAATTCACCCCTCCACTTT.

The CDR3 DNA sequence: TGTGCCACAACGGGACAGCTAAACACTGAAGCTTTCTTT. Translating gives CATTGQLNTEAFF. The chain couples TRBV7-2 to TRBJ1-1; 7 bases align to TRBD1. Looked up from germline, CDR1 is SGHTA and CDR2 is FQGNSA. The CDR3 sequence is 13 residues long. Trimming took 10 bases from V and 2 from J; bases not matched to a gene: 7.

This clonotype has a handful of counts. The CDR3 DNA reads as TGTGCCAGCAGCTTAAGACCTCTAGCTAACTATGGCTACACCTTC. Its translation: CASSLRPLANYGYTF. The genes are TRBV7-2 and TRBJ1-2, with D hard to call. CDR3 length equals 15 residues. Germline assignment: CDR1 SGHTA and CDR2 FQGNSA. V shed 2 bases and J shed 0 bases, with 10 bases lying between them. Looking up the rest from reference TRBV7-2 and TRBJ1-2 gives the full variable domain: GAGVSQSPSNKVTEKGKDVELRCDPISGHTALYWYRQSLGQGLEFLIYFQGNSAPDKSGLPSDRFSAERTGGSVSTLTIQRTQQEDSAVYLCASSLRPLANYGYTFGSGTRLTVV.

A few counts support this clonotype. The V call is TRBV12-3 or TRBV12-4, the J call TRBJ1-2; D is uncertain. Deletions cut 2 bases from V and 4 bases from J, with 11 bases between. This CDR3 is 14 amino acids long. The CDR3 protein is CASSLTRAGYGYTF. The CDR3 nucleotides are TGTGCCAGCAGTTTAACCCGGGCCGGCTATGGCTACACCTTC.

This clonotype was seen ten or more times. The J gene is TRBJ2-7, the V gene TRBV29-1, with 9 bases identical to TRBD1. J lost 2 bases, V lost 7 bases, and 9 bases had no gene match. Germline CDR1 SQVTM, CDR2 ANQGSEA. This CDR3 has 14 amino acids. The CDR3 region is CSASPGTGTYEQYF. CDR3 in DNA: TGCAGCGCATCGCCGGGGACAGGGACCTACGAGCAGTACTTC.

This clonotype was observed a handful of times. This chain connects TRBV12-3 or TRBV12-4 to TRBJ2-1; unclear D gene. CDR3 size: 14 residues. Trimming cost V 5 bases and J 8 bases, with 16 bases left between them. The CDR3 sequence is CASSPRTHGDEQFF. For the CDR3, the DNA is TGTGCCAGCAGTCCCCGGACCCATGGCGATGAGCAGTTCTTC.

V and J are TRBV7-2 and TRBJ1-2, with a tentative D call TRBD1 (6 bases). Germline lookup yields CDR1 SGHTA and CDR2 FQGNSA. The CDR3 is 15 amino acids. Trimming stripped 1 base from V and 4 bases from J, with 13 bases between. CDR3 in amino acids: CASSLETGTPYGYTF. The CDR3 nucleotides read TGTGCCAGCAGCTTAGAAACCGGGACACCCTATGGCTACACCTTC.

This clonotype was observed a handful of times. J is TRBJ2-7 and V is TRBV5-4; TRBD2 aligns across 8 bases. The CDR3 runs to 15 residues. Trimming took 2 bases from V and 2 from J; bases not matched to a gene: 6. Germline V gives CDR1 SGHNT, CDR2 YYREEE (reference sequence). The CDR3, as DNA: TGTGCCAGCAGCTTCGACGCGGGGGGTACCTACGAGCAGTACTTC. Its translation: CASSFDAGGTYEQYF.

This sequence joins TRBV20-1 and TRBJ2-1, with unresolved D. Germline loops: CDR1 DFQATT, CDR2 SNEGSKA (reference sequence). CDR3 length: 11 residues. Trimming removed 5 bases at V and 8 bases at J, with 10 bases between. The CDR3 DNA follows: TGCAGTGCTGAGAGGAGTGATGAGCAGTTCTTC. This gives the protein CSAERSDEQFF.

A note on this clonotype: Relative to the germline gene, one junction end is altered; a read error may explain this. The chain is built from TRBV20-1 and TRBJ2-1; tentatively, D is TRBD2 (7 bases). CDR3 size: 16 residues. From germline, CDR1 is DFQATT and CDR2 SNEGSKA (reference sequence). CDR3 amino acids: CSARDQGLAAYNERFF. The CDR3 DNA is TGCAGTGCTAGAGATCAGGGGCTAGCGGCCTACAATGAGCGGTTCTTC.

CDR3 sequence: CASSEAGTEFSYEQYF. The CDR3 DNA sequence: TGTGCCAGCAGTGAAGCGGGGACAGAGTTCTCCTACGAGCAGTACTTC. This rearrangement joins TRBV2 to TRBJ2-7; 7 bases map to TRBD1. V lost 0 bases, J lost 0 bases, and 5 bases stayed unmatched. This CDR3 is built from 16 residues. The germline gives CDR1 SNHLY, CDR2 FYNNEI.

The chain joins TRBV7-8 to TRBJ1-5, with TRBD1 identical over 7 bases. Germline V gene data show CDR1 as SGHVS and CDR2 as FQNEAQ. The V and J ends lost 7 bases and 4 bases, in that order; junction bases with no gene match: 25. The CDR3 consists of 20 residues. CDR3 coding DNA: TGTGCCAGCACCACTGCAACACGACAGGGAGCATTAAAGTATAATCAGCCCCAGCATTTT. Translating gives CASTTATRQGALKYNQPQHF.

The V gene is TRBV4-1, the J gene TRBJ1-2; 7 bases line up with TRBD1. The V gene end was trimmed by 2 bases and the J gene end by 4 bases; junction bases not matched to a gene: 7. The CDR3 has 15 amino acids. CDR1 is MGHRA, CDR2 YSYEKL, per germline. DNA of the CDR3: TGCGCCAGCAGCCAACCGACAGGGTTAATCTATGGCTACACCTTC. It is translated as CASSQPTGLIYGYTF.

V is TRBV7-2 and J is TRBJ2-7, with a possible D match to TRBD2 (7 bases). CDR1 and CDR2 from the germline V gene are SGHTA and FQGNSA. The CDR3 extends over 15 amino acids. Trimming pared 5 bases from V and 2 bases from J, leaving 16 bases between. The CDR3 loop is CASSPTGGGAYEQYF. The CDR3 DNA sequence: TGTGCCAGCAGCCCCACAGGAGGGGGGGCCTACGAGCAGTACTTC.